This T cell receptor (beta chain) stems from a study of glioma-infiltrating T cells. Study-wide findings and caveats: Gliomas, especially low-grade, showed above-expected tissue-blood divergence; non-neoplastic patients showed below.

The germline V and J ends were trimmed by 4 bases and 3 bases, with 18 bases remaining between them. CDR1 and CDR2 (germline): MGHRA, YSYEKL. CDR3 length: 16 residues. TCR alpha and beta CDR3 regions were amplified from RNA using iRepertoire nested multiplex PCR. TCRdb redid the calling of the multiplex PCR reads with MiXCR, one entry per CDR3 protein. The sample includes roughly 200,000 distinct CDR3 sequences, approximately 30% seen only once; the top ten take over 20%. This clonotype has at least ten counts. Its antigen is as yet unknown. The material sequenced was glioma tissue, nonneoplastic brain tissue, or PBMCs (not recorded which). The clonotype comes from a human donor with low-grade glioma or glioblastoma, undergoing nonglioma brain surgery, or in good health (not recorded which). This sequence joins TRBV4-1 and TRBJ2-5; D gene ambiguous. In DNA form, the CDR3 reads TGCGCCAGCAGCCTAACTCCCGGAGACCCAAAAGAGACCCAGTACTTC. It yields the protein CASSLTPGDPKETQYF.